What follows are 23 T cell receptor beta chains derived from one specimen sequenced in a study of shared clonotypes between healthy human individuals. Assay: immunoSEQ multiplex PCR; the TCRdb copy retains only in-frame clones and omits some. The sample shows a few hundred thousand clones, more than 60% of them seen only once. The sequencing sample was made of memory CD4+ T cells sorted from blood. Indicated subset: CD45RA-negative fraction. These receptors were collected from a man aged 25 to 40 in good health.

This sequence joins TRBV4-3 and TRBJ2-7; no firm D call. Looked up from germline, CDR1 is LGHNA and CDR2 is YSLEER. The CDR3 spans 14 residues. The V end was cut by 1 base, the J end by 2 bases, with 9 bases between. CDR3 bases: TGCGCCAGCAGCCAAGGGGAAGGGACCTACGAGCAGTACTTC. Translation: CASSQGEGTYEQYF.

This sequence joins TRBV6-5 and TRBJ2-7, with 11 bases that match TRBD2. Trimming removed 5 bases from V and 3 bases from J; junction bases left unmatched: 3. Germline V CDR1 and CDR2: MNHEY, SVGAGI. The CDR3 contains 14 residues. The chain's CDR3 is CASSTLAGGYEQYF. The DNA for the CDR3 is TGTGCCAGCAGTACCCTAGCGGGAGGCTACGAGCAGTACTTC.

This clone was observed at least ten times. V usage is TRBV7-2 and J usage is TRBJ2-2; TRBD2 matches at 14 bases. Losses at the gene ends were 0 bases for V and 3 bases for J; bases not matched to a gene: 0. Per germline, CDR1 SGHTA and CDR2 FQGNSA. The CDR3 extends over 17 amino acids. The DNA of the CDR3 is TGTGCCAGCAGCTTAGCGGGACTAGCGGGGGACACCGGGGAGCTGTTTTTT. Its protein is CASSLAGLAGDTGELFF.

The V and J genes are TRBV5-1 and TRBJ2-1, with 8 positions matching TRBD2. The CDR3 consists of 14 residues. The germline CDR1 and CDR2 sequences are SGHRS and YFSETQ. V lost 0 bases to trimming and J lost 5 bases; unmatched junction nucleotides: 1. The CDR3 reads CASSLAGGDNEQFF. Written as DNA, the CDR3 is TGCGCCAGCAGCTTGGCGGGAGGGGACAATGAGCAGTTCTTC.

The chain employs TRBV6-1 and TRBJ1-1, with unresolved D. Germline CDR1 reads MNHNS; CDR2 reads SASEGT. The CDR3 spans 11 residues. V lost 7 bases and J 9 bases, leaving 12 bases between the germline ends. The CDR3 sequence is CASMDVAQAFF. DNA of the CDR3: TGTGCCAGCATGGACGTGGCACAAGCTTTCTTT.

This clone was counted a few times. CDR3 in amino acids: CASSIEAGVGHEQYF. The CDR3 DNA sequence: TGTGCCAGTAGTATTGAAGCGGGAGTGGGCCACGAGCAGTACTTC. V and J are TRBV19 and TRBJ2-7; 8 bases are shared with TRBD2. Trimming at V came to 3 bases and at J to 5 bases, leaving 9 bases not matched to a gene. This CDR3 has 15 amino acids. The V gene's germline CDR1 is LNHDA and CDR2 SQIVND (reference sequence).

V gene TRBV28 combines with J gene TRBJ1-2; D is undetermined. V was pared by 2 bases and J by 4 bases, with 11 bases between. The length of the CDR3 is 14 residues. Per the germline V gene, CDR1 is MDHEN and CDR2 is SYDVKM. The CDR3 is CASSLGPWGYGYTF. The CDR3 DNA is TGTGCCAGCAGTTTAGGTCCTTGGGGCTATGGCTACACCTTC.

This chain links TRBV5-5 with TRBJ2-1, with 9 nucleotides matching TRBD2. V gave up 0 bases and J gave up 9 bases; unmatched junction bases: 13. Germline CDR1 reads SGHKS; CDR2 reads YYEKEE (reference sequence). The CDR3 is made up of 17 amino acids. The CDR3 nucleotides read TGTGCCAGCAGCTTGGCCCGTCTAGCGGGGAGGCAATTTGAGCAGTTCTTC. Translated, it gives CASSLARLAGRQFEQFF.

In this sample, this clone turned up once. A read error may be the cause here, since a much bigger clone is one base away. CDR3 sequence (DNA): TGTGCCAGCAGTACTCGGAGCGCCTACGGGCAGTACTTC. Encoded protein: CASSTRSAYGQYF. The chain couples TRBV5-4 to TRBJ2-7; D gene ambiguous. The CDR3 loop spans 13 amino acids. Germline loops: CDR1 SGHNT, CDR2 YYREEE (reference sequence).

The V call is TRBV28, the J call TRBJ1-2, with D perhaps matching TRBD1 (6 bases). This CDR3 has 14 residues. V lost 4 bases and J lost 8, with 17 bases in between. CDR1 is MDHEN, CDR2 SYDVKM, per germline. The CDR3 protein is CASSWGQSRVGYTF. CDR3 in DNA: TGTGCCAGCAGTTGGGGACAAAGCCGAGTAGGCTACACCTTC.

V is TRBV19 and J is TRBJ2-3, with no clear D. The CDR3 sequence is 16 residues long. The ends were cut back, 2 bases at V and 2 bases at J, with 14 bases in the middle. In germline, CDR1 is LNHDA, CDR2 SQIVND (reference sequence). This chain's CDR3 is CASSISPPRFTDTQYF. CDR3 sequence (DNA): TGTGCCAGTAGTATATCGCCGCCCAGATTCACAGATACGCAGTATTTT.

The genes are TRBV30 and TRBJ2-1, with 10 bases aligning to TRBD2. The CDR3 has 15 amino acids. The V and J ends lost 4 bases and 10 bases, in that order; junction bases with no gene match: 13. The germline gives CDR1 GTSNPN, CDR2 SVGIG (reference sequence). DNA of the CDR3: TGTGCCTGGAATTTGGCTTTAGCGGGAGGAGGGGAGCAGTTCTTC. Encoded protein: CAWNLALAGGGEQFF.

The chain carries TRBV7-3 and TRBJ2-1; 8 positions agree with TRBD2. CDR1 SGHTA and CDR2 FQGTGA come from the germline V gene. This CDR3 is 16 amino acids long. The V and J ends lost 6 bases and 8 bases, in that order; junction bases with no gene match: 15. The CDR3: CASSPAFGRALDEQFF. As DNA, the CDR3 is TGTGCCAGCAGTCCAGCTTTCGGGAGGGCCTTAGATGAGCAGTTCTTC.

This clone was found once. J is TRBJ1-1 and V is TRBV28; D remains unclear. Germline-derived CDR1 and CDR2 are MDHEN and SYDVKM. The CDR3 is 14 amino acids. Trimming pared 3 bases from V and 3 bases from J, leaving 11 bases between. CDR3 protein: CASSFGGVDTEAFF. The CDR3 DNA is TGTGCCAGCAGTTTCGGCGGGGTCGACACTGAAGCTTTCTTT. The full variable domain, with the rest looked up from reference TRBV28 and TRBJ1-1, is DVKVTQSSRYLVKRTGEKVFLECVQDMDHENMFWYRQDPGLGLRLIYFSYDVKMKEKGDIPEGYSVSREKKERFSLILESASTNQTSMYLCASSFGGVDTEAFFGQGTRLTVV.

This chain connects TRBV29-1 to TRBJ2-5, with unresolved D. The length of the CDR3 is 12 residues. V was trimmed by 5 bases and J by 9 bases, leaving 16 bases between them. Germline values: CDR1 SQVTM, CDR2 ANQGSEA. The CDR3 DNA follows: TGCAGCGTTTGCCACGGCTTGTTGTCCCAGTACTTC. Translating gives CSVCHGLLSQYF.

This clone was found many times. The gene calls are TRBV5-1 and TRBJ2-5, with 7 nucleotides matching TRBD1. Per the germline V gene, CDR1 is SGHRS and CDR2 is YFSETQ. V lost 7 bases to trimming and J lost 3 bases; unmatched junction nucleotides: 12. This CDR3 is built from 15 residues. The CDR3 DNA follows: TGCGCCAGCCACTCCCAACAGGGGACGAAAGAGACCCAGTACTTC. Amino acids: CASHSQQGTKETQYF.

With respect to this clone: This CDR3 is missing its conserved last phenylalanine or tryptophan, likely due to a read error. No DNA is shown, since the ends of the CDR3 on it are uncertain; the CDR3 is the one TCRdb lists. This chain joins TRBV29-1 and TRBJ1-1. 8 amino acids form the CDR3, both terminal residues included. Germline V gene lookup returns CDR1 SQVTM and CDR2 ANQGSEA. This CDR3 is CSVEAGGV.

In regard to this clone: This CDR3 is also generated by other DNA sequences in the sample. The chain's CDR3 is CASAGPQETQYF. The CDR3 DNA is TGTGCCAGCGCAGGCCCCCAAGAGACCCAGTACTTC. V usage is TRBV9 and J usage is TRBJ2-5, with no clear D. The CDR3 extends over 12 amino acids. Trimming left V 7 bases short and J 1 base short, with 8 bases between. Germline CDR1 is SGDLS and CDR2 is YYNGEE.

The chain uses TRBV28 and TRBJ2-7, with D perhaps given as TRBD1 or TRBD2 (5 bases each). CDR1 MDHEN and CDR2 SYDVKM come from the germline V gene. CDR3 size: 14 residues. V shed 3 bases and J shed 0 bases, with 9 bases lying between them. This CDR3 reads CASSFARGSYEQYF. CDR3 DNA sequence: TGTGCCAGCAGTTTTGCGAGGGGCTCCTACGAGCAGTACTTC. The variable domain in full, with the rest retrieved from reference TRBV28 and TRBJ2-7, is DVKVTQSSRYLVKRTGEKVFLECVQDMDHENMFWYRQDPGLGLRLIYFSYDVKMKEKGDIPEGYSVSREKKERFSLILESASTNQTSMYLCASSFARGSYEQYFGPGTRLTVT.

The chain has TRBV4-1 and TRBJ2-7; TRBD2 might be the D (5 bases). The CDR3 is made up of 14 amino acids. V was pared by 0 bases and J by 9 bases, with 15 bases between. CDR1 is MGHRA and CDR2 is YSYEKL in the germline V gene. In DNA form, the CDR3 reads TGCGCCAGCAGCCAAGATCCCCGGCTAGCCGCGCAGTACTTC. This gives the protein CASSQDPRLAAQYF.

This chain joins TRBV18 and TRBJ2-5, with a weak D call TRBD1 (5 bases). Germline CDR1 reads KGHSH; CDR2 reads LQKENI. Between the trimmed V and J ends, which lost 3 bases and 2 bases, there was a span of 13 bases. The CDR3 spans 15 residues. The CDR3 DNA follows: TGTGCCAGCTCACCTGCAGGGTCAGCGCAAGAGACCCAGTACTTC. Amino acid sequence: CASSPAGSAQETQYF. Based on the CDR3 plus reference TRBV18 and TRBJ2-5, the full variable domain is NAGVMQNPRHLVRRRGQEARLRCSPMKGHSHVYWYRQLPEEGLKFMVYLQKENIIDESGMPKERFSAEFPKEGPSILRIQQVVRGDSAAYFCASSPAGSAQETQYFGPGTRLLVL.

This sequence joins TRBV2 and TRBJ1-5, with a weak D call TRBD1 (5 bases). Germline CDR1 reads SNHLY; CDR2 reads FYNNEI. V was trimmed by 2 bases and J by 6 bases, leaving 14 bases between them. This CDR3 comprises 15 residues. In DNA, the CDR3 is TGTGCCAGCAGTGAAATTCCGGCAGGGCCTCAGCCCCAGCATTTT. Protein: CASSEIPAGPQPQHF. Together with reference TRBV2 and TRBJ1-5, the CDR3 gives the full variable domain: EPEVTQTPSHQVTQMGQEVILRCVPISNHLYFYWYRQILGQKVEFLVSFYNNEISEKSEIFDDQFSVERPDGSNFTLKIRSTKLEDSAMYFCASSEIPAGPQPQHFGDGTRLSIL.

The rearrangement links TRBV7-8 to TRBJ2-7; D uncertain. The length of the CDR3 is 13 residues. CDR1 is SGHVS and CDR2 is FQNEAQ in the germline V gene. V was clipped by 3 bases and J by 4 bases, with 10 bases between them. The DNA of the CDR3 is TGTGCCAGCAGCTTGAGGCAGGAGTACGAGCAGTACTTC. Its protein is CASSLRQEYEQYF.